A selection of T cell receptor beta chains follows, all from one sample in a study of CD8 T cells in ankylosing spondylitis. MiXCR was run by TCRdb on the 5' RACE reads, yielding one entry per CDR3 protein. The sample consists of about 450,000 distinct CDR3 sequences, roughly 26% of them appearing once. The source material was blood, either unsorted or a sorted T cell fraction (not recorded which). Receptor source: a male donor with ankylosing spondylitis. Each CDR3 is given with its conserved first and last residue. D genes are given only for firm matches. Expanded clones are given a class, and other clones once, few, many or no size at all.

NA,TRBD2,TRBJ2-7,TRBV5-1,CASSLSGSPYEQYF,TGCGCCAGCAGCCTAAGCGGGAGCCCCTACGAGCAGTACTTC
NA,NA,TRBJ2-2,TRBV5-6,CASRRGQSNTGELFF,TGTGCCAGCCGGAGGGGGCAGTCGAACACCGGGGAGCTGTTTTTT
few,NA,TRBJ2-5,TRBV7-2,CASSFAAIGTQYF,TGTGCCAGCAGCTTTGCGGCCATTGGGACCCAGTACTTC
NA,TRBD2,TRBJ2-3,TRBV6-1,CASSGTSGRLDTQYF,TGTGCCAGCAGTGGGACTAGCGGGAGACTGGATACGCAGTATTTT
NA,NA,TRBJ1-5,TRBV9,CASSPPGLGQPQHF,TGTGCCAGCAGCCCCCCGGGTCTAGGTCAGCCCCAGCATTTT
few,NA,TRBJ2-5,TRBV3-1,CASSTRMGRQETQYF,TGTGCCAGCAGCACGCGAATGGGGCGCCAAGAGACCCAGTACTTC
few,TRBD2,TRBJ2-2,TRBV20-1,CSASRAGGPTGELFF,TGCAGTGCTAGTAGAGCGGGAGGGCCCACCGGGGAGCTGTTTTTT
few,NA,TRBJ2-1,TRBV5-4,CASSLELDISYNEQFF,TGTGCCAGCAGCTTGGAACTAGACATCTCCTACAATGAGCAGTTCTTC
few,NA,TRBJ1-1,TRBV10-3,CAISERSNTEAFF,TGTGCCATCAGTGAAAGGTCGAACACTGAAGCTTTCTTT
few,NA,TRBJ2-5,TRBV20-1,CSALGAKGVPETQYF,TGCAGTGCTCTCGGAGCGAAGGGAGTGCCGGAGACCCAGTACTTC
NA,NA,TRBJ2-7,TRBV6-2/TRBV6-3,CASTSGAGQYF,TGTGCCAGCACGTCCGGGGCCGGGCAGTACTTC
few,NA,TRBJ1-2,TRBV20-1,CSARGGAGYGYTF,TGCAGTGCTAGAGGGGGGGCTGGCTATGGCTACACCTTC
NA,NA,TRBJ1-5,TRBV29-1,CSAQQGGQPQHF,TGCAGCGCTCAACAGGGCGGGCAGCCCCAGCATTTT
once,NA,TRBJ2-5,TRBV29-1,CSVYGSGSSDQETQYF,TGCAGCGTCTATGGGTCCGGGTCGTCGGACCAAGAGACCCAGTACTTC
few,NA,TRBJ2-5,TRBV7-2,CASSLVVFETQYF,TGTGCCAGCAGCTTAGTGGTATTTGAGACCCAGTACTTC
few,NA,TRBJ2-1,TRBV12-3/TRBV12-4,CASSPLNEQFF,TGTGCCAGCAGCCCTCTCAATGAGCAGTTCTTC
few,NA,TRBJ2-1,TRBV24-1,CATRGASDEQFF,TGTGCCACGAGGGGAGCTAGCGATGAGCAGTTCTTC
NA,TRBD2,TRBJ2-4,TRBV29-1,CSVESSGREDIQYF,TGCAGCGTTGAGTCTAGCGGGAGAGAGGACATTCAGTACTTC
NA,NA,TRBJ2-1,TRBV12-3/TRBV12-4,CASSTASGTDMQFF,TGTGCCAGCAGCACGGCAAGCGGGACAGACATGCAGTTCTTC
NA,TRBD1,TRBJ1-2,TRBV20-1,CSAGGQGGYGYTF,TGCAGTGCTGGCGGACAGGGAGGTTATGGCTACACCTTC
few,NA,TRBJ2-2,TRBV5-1,CASSANTGELFF,TGCGCCAGCAGCGCAAACACCGGGGAGCTGTTTTTT
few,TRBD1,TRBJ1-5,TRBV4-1,CASSQGPGQGPEPQHF,TGCGCCAGCAGCCAAGGCCCGGGACAGGGGCCTGAGCCCCAGCATTTT
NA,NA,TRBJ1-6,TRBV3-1,CASSQDPGESPLHF,TGTGCCAGCAGCCAGGATCCCGGGGAATCACCCCTCCACTTT
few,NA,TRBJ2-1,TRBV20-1,CSAPPGGKSYNEQFF,TGCAGTGCTCCGCCCGGAGGTAAATCCTACAATGAGCAGTTCTTC
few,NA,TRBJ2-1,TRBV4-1,CASSQRDGLSYNEQFF,TGCGCCAGCAGCCAAAGGGACGGACTCTCCTACAATGAGCAGTTCTTC
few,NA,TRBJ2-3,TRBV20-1,CSANGHPSTDTQYF,TGCAGTGCGAACGGACACCCCAGCACAGATACGCAGTATTTT
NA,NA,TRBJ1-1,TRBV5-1,CASRAGSGDTEAFF,TGCGCCAGCAGGGCAGGGAGCGGTGACACTGAAGCTTTCTTT
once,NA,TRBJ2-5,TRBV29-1,CSVGEIRGGETQYF,TGCAGCGTTGGGGAGATCAGGGGAGGGGAGACCCAGTACTTC
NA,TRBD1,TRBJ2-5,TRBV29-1,CSAEPLRGQALIQYF,TGCAGCGCTGAGCCCCTCCGTGGACAGGCTTTGATCCAGTACTTC
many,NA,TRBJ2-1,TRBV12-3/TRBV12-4,CASSLGEQFF,TGTGCCAGCAGTTTGGGTGAGCAGTTCTTC
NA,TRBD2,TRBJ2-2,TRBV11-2,CASSLSPFVSGRKDTGELFF,TGTGCCAGCAGCTTATCCCCCTTTGTTAGCGGGAGAAAGGACACCGGGGAGCTGTTTTTT
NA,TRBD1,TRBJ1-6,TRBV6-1,CASSAGQINSPLHF,TGTGCCAGCAGTGCGGGACAGATTAATTCACCCCTCCACTTT
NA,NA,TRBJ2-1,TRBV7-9,CASSRMGGAIYNEQFF,TGTGCCAGCAGCCGAATGGGGGGGGCGATCTACAATGAGCAGTTCTTC
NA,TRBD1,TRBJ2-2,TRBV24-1,CATKTGVDTGELFF,TGTGCCACCAAGACAGGGGTGGACACCGGGGAGCTGTTTTTT
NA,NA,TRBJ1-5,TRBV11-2,CASSAAGAGQGGNQPQHF,TGTGCCAGCAGCGCCGCCGGGGCGGGGCAAGGAGGGAATCAGCCCCAGCATTTT
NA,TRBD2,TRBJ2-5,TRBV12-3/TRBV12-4,CASNRGGLAAVGTQYF,TGTGCCAGTAACAGGGGGGGACTAGCGGCAGTGGGGACCCAGTACTTC
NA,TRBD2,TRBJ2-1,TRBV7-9,CASSSDLAGENEQFF,TGTGCCAGCAGCTCAGACCTAGCGGGAGAAAATGAGCAGTTCTTC
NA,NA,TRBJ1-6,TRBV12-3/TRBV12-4,CAASSYLHF,TGTGCCGCCAGCAGCTACCTCCACTTT
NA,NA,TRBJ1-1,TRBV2,CASSELGGAVEAFF,TGTGCCAGCAGTGAATTGGGAGGGGCGGTGGAAGCTTTCTTT
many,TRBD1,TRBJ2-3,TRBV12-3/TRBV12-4,CATSVDRVPGDTQYF,TGTGCCACCTCCGTGGACAGGGTTCCAGGAGATACGCAGTATTTT
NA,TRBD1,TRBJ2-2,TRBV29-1,CSVGIRTGGDGELFF,TGCAGCGTTGGGATTAGGACAGGGGGCGACGGGGAGCTGTTTTTT
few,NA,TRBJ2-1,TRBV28,CASSLSMGRYYNEQFF,TGTGCCAGCAGTTTGTCCATGGGCAGATACTACAATGAGCAGTTCTTC
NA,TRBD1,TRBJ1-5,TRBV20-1,CSAREDRGQRGDQPQHF,TGCAGTGCTAGAGAAGACAGGGGCCAACGTGGGGATCAGCCCCAGCATTTT
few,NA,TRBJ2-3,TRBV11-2,CASSPLGRDGDTQYF,TGTGCCAGCAGCCCCCTCGGGCGGGATGGAGATACGCAGTATTTT
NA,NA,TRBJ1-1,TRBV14,CASSRQVQNTEAFF,TGTGCCAGCAGCCGACAGGTGCAGAACACTGAAGCTTTCTTT
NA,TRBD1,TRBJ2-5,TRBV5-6,CASSFYPDRRETQYF,TGTGCCAGCAGCTTCTACCCGGACAGGCGAGAGACCCAGTACTTC
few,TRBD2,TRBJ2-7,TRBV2,CASSEARLAGATYEQYF,TGTGCCAGCAGTGAAGCTCGGCTAGCGGGAGCGACCTACGAGCAGTACTTC
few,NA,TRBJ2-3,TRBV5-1,CASSLQGEWRTDTQYF,TGCGCCAGCAGCTTACAGGGAGAGTGGCGAACAGATACGCAGTATTTT
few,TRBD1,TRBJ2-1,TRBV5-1,CASSLAQGVYNEQFF,TGCGCCAGCAGCTTGGCCCAGGGGGTATACAATGAGCAGTTCTTC
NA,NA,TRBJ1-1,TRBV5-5,CASSLMGAATEAFF,TGTGCCAGCAGCTTGATGGGCGCCGCCACTGAAGCTTTCTTT
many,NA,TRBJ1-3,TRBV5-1,CASSLDRGARGNTIYF,TGCGCCAGCAGCTTGGATCGGGGGGCGCGAGGAAACACCATATATTTT
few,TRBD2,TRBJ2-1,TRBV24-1,CATSDSLAGDVEQFF,TGTGCCACCAGTGATTCACTAGCGGGAGACGTTGAGCAGTTCTTC
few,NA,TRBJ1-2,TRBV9,CASQRGDVYGYTF,TGTGCCAGCCAACGGGGGGACGTCTATGGCTACACCTTC
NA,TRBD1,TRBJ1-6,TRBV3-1,CASSHGDRADNSPLHF,TGTGCCAGCAGCCATGGGGACAGGGCAGATAATTCACCCCTCCACTTT